This entry describes one T cell receptor beta chain. The same CDR3 also results from other DNA sequences found in this sample. These data are taken from a study of shared clonotypes between healthy human individuals. Only in-frame clones appear in the TCRdb table, and some are missing; sequencing was by immunoSEQ multiplex PCR. Of about 700,000 clones listed, 92% are singletons. Selected positively for CCR7 and CD45RO-negative, naive CD8 cells excluded terminally differentiated effector memory CD45RA+ cells. The donor population consisted of healthy HIV-negative adults with no recent acute infections or vaccinations. CDR3 length: 10 residues. Germline V gene sequence: CDR1 SQVTM, CDR2 ANQGSEA. Trimming stripped 7 bases from V and 1 base from J, with 2 bases between.

The sequence came from a young man in good health. This chain links TRBV29-1 with TRBJ2-1; D is uncertain. What was sequenced was naive CD8+ T cells sorted from blood. Written as DNA, the CDR3 is TGCAGCGCATCCTACAATGAGCAGTTCTTC. Its protein is CSASYNEQFF.